The sequence of this TCR beta chain was determined in a study of T cell changes during pregnancy in multiple sclerosis. The assay was immunoSEQ multiplex PCR, and TCRdb's table has in-frame clones only and misses some. The data show about 73,000 clones, with approximately 90% seen just once and 2.1% held by the top ten. The V and J ends lost 6 bases and 2 bases respectively, with 12 bases between them. The CDR3 extends over 14 amino acids. Looked up from germline, CDR1 is MNHEY and CDR2 is SMNVEV (reference sequence). The sample consisted of peripheral blood, taken in the second trimester of pregnancy. V usage is TRBV27 and J usage is TRBJ2-3; D not resolved. This receptor was identified in a female donor in good health, enrolled as a control in a pregnancy study. The CDR3 here is CASSSRRLTDTQYF. The CDR3 nucleotides read TGTGCCAGCAGCTCTCGGCGGCTCACAGATACGCAGTATTTT.